This T cell receptor beta chain was obtained from a study of T cell repertoires in cytomegalovirus infection. Study at large: It was the public TCR beta signatures that indicated both CMV infection and matching HLA type. Notes on the study in general: Dominating the ex vivo response were TCR beta clonotypes that were CMV-specific and HLA-C-restricted. Identification of carriers of CMV plus the relevant HLA was achieved through cumulative public TCR beta family frequency.

Each CDR3 protein gets one entry after TCRdb re-called the reads with MiXCR. There are about 300,000 distinct CDR3 sequences in the sample; approximately 8.9% occur only once, and approximately 2.4% lies in the top ten. This clonotype was found many times. The antigen remains unidentified. Germline V CDR1 and CDR2: SEHNR, FQNEAQ (reference sequence). V was cut by 10 bases and J by 7 bases, with 11 bases left in between. There are 11 residues in the CDR3. Sequencing was done on a sample of PBMCs. The sequence derives from a human donor in good health (CMV status not recorded). Some clones in this sample may be carry-over from other donors' samples. V usage is TRBV7-9 and J usage is TRBJ2-4; the D gene is possibly TRBD2 (6 bases). The CDR3 loop reads CATETSNIQYF. Written as DNA, the CDR3 is TGTGCCACTGAAACTAGCAACATTCAGTACTTC.